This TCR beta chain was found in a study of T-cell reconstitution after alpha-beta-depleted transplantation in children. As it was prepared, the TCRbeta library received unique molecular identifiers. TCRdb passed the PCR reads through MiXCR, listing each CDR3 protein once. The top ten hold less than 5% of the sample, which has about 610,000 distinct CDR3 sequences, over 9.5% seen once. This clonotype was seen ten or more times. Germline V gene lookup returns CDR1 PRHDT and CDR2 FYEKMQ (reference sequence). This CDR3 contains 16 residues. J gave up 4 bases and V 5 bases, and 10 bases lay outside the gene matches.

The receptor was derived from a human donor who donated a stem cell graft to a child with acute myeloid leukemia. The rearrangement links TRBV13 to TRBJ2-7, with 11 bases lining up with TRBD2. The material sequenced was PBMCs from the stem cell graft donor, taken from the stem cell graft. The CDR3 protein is CASSERTSGRWYEQYF. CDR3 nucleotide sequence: TGTGCCAGCAGCGAACGTACTAGCGGGAGATGGTACGAGCAGTACTTC.